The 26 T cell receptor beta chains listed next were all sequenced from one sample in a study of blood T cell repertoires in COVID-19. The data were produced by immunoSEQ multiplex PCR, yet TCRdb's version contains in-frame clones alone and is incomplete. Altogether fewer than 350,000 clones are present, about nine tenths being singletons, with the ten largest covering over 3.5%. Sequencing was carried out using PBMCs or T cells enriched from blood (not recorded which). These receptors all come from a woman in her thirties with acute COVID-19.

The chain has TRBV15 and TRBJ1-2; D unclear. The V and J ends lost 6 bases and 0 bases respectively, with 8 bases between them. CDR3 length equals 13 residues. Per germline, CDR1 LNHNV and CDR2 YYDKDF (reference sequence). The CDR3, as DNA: TGTGCCACCAGGGAGCCAGCTAACTATGGCTACACCTTC. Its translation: CATREPANYGYTF.

CDR3 region: CASSLLPDWQPQHF. The CDR3 coding sequence is TGTGCCAGCAGTTTATTGCCAGATTGGCAGCCCCAGCATTTT. This sequence joins TRBV27 and TRBJ1-5; no reliable D call. The CDR3 runs 14 residues. Germline values: CDR1 MNHEY, CDR2 SMNVEV (reference sequence). The V gene lost 1 base and the J gene lost 7 bases, with 11 bases spanning the gap.

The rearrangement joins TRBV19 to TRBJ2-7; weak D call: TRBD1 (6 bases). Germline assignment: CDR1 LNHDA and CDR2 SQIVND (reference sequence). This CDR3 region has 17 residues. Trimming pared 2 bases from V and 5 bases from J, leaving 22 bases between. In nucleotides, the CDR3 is TGTGCCAGTAGTATAAATACCAGGACAGCCTTCTCGGACGAGCAGTACTTC. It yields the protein CASSINTRTAFSDEQYF. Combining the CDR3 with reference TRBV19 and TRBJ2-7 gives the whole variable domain DGGITQSPKYLFRKEGQNVTLSCEQNLNHDAMYWYRQDPGQGLRLIYYSQIVNDFQKGDIAEGYSVSREKKESFPLTVTSAQKNPTAFYLCASSINTRTAFSDEQYFGPGTRLTVT.

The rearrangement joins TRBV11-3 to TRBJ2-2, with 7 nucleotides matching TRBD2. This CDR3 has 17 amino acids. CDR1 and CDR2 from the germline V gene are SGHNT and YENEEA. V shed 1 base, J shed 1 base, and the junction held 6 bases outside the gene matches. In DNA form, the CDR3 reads TGTGCCAGCAGCTTAGGACTGGGACTATTGAACACCGGGGAGCTGTTTTTT. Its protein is CASSLGLGLLNTGELFF.

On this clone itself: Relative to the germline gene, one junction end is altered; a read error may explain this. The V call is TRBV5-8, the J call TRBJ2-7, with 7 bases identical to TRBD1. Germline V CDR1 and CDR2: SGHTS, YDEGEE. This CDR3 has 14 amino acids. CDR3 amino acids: CASSQLDRPYGQYF. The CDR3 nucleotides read TGTGCCAGCAGCCAACTGGACAGGCCCTACGGGCAGTACTTC.

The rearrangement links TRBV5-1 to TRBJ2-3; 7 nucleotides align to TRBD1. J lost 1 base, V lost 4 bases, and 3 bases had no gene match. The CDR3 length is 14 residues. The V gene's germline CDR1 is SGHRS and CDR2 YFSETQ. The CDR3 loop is CASSPGTGTDTQYF. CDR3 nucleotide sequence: TGCGCCAGCAGCCCGGGGACAGGCACAGATACGCAGTATTTT.

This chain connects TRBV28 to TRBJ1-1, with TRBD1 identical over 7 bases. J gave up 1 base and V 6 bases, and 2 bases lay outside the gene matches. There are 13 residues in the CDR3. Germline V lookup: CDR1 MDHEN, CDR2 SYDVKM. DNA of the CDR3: TGTGCCAGCAGGTGGACAGGGAACACTGAAGCTTTCTTT. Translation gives CASRWTGNTEAFF.

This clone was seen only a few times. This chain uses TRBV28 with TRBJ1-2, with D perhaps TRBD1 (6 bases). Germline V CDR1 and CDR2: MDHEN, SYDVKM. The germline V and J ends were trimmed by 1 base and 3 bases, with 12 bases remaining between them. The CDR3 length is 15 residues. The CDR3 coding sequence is TGTGCCAGCAGTTTATCTTACAGGGTGGACTATGGCTACACCTTC. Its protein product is CASSLSYRVDYGYTF.

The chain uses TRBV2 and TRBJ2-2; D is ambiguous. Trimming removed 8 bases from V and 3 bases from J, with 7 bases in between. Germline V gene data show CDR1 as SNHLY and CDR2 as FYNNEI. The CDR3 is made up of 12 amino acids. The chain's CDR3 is CASSNDTGELFF. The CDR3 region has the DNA TGTGCCAGCTCCAATGACACCGGGGAGCTGTTTTTT.

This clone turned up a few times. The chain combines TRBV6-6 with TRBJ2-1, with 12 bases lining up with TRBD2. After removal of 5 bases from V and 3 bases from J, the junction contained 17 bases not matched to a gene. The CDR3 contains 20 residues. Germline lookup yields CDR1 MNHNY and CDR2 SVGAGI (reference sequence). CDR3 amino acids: CASSLTGSLAGGPNYNEQFF. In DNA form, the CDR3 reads TGTGCCAGCAGTCTAACCGGGTCTCTAGCGGGAGGGCCGAACTACAATGAGCAGTTCTTC.

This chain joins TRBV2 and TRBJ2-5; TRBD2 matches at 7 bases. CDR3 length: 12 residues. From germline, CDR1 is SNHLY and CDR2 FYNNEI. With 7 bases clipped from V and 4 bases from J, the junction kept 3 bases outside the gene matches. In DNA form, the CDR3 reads TGTGCCAGCACGTCGGGAGGAGAGACCCAGTACTTC. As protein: CASTSGGETQYF.

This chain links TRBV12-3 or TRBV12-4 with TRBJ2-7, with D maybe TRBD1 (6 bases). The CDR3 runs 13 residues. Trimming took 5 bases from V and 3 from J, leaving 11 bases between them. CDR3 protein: CASSPPDSYEQYF. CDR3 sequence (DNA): TGTGCCAGCAGTCCGCCGGACAGCTACGAGCAGTACTTC.

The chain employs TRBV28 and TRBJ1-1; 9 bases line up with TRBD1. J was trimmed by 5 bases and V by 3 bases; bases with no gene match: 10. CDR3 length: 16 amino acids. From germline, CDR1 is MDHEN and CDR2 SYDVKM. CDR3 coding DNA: TGTGCCAGCAGTTTTGGCAAACAGGGGGCTGGGACTGAAGCTTTCTTT. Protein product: CASSFGKQGAGTEAFF.

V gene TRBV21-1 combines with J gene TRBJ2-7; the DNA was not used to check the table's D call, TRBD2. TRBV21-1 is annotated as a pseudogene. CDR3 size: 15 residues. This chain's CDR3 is CASSKVLATSYEQYF. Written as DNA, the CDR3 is TGTGCCAGCAGCAAGGTTTTAGCGACATCGTACGAGCAGTACTTC.

The CDR3 DNA is TGTGCCAGCAGCCCGGGGGGGCAGGCAGATACGCAGTATTTT. It encodes CASSPGGQADTQYF. The chain combines TRBV7-3 with TRBJ2-3; 8 bases match TRBD2. V shed 5 bases and J 4 bases; nucleotides not matched to a gene: 5. The CDR3 loop spans 14 amino acids. In germline, CDR1 is SGHTA, CDR2 FQGTGA.

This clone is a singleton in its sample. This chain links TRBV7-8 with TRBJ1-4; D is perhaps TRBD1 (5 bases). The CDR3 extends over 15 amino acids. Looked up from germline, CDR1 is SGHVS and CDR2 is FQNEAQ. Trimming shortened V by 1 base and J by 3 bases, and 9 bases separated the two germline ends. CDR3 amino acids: CASSLGRAANEKLFF. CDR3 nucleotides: TGTGCCAGCAGCTTAGGCAGGGCCGCTAATGAAAAACTGTTTTTT. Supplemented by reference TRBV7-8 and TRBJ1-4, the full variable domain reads GAGVSQSPRYKVAKRGQDVALRCDPISGHVSLFWYQQALGQGPEFLTYFQNEAQLDKSGLPSDRFFAERPEGSVSTLKIQRTQQEDSAVYLCASSLGRAANEKLFFGSGTQLSVL.

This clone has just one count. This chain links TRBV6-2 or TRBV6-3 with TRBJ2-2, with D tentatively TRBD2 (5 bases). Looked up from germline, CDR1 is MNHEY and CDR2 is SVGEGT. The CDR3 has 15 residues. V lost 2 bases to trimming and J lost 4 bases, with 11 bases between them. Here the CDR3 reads CASSYVEGFTGELFF. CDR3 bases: TGTGCCAGCAGTTACGTAGAGGGATTCACCGGGGAGCTGTTTTTT.

The CDR3 bases are TGCAGCGTTGAAGTGCAAGGGGGACTACCCGACAATGAGCAGTTCTTC. It yields the protein CSVEVQGGLPDNEQFF. The V call is TRBV29-1, the J call TRBJ2-1, with D possibly matching TRBD2 (7 bases). V dropped 1 base and J dropped 5 bases, with 18 bases sitting between them. Germline V gives CDR1 SQVTM, CDR2 ANQGSEA. This CDR3 contains 16 residues.

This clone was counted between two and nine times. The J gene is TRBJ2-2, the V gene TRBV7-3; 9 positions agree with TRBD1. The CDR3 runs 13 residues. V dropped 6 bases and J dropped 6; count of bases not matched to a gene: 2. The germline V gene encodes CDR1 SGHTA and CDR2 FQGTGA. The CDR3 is CASRRTGAGELFF. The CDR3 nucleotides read TGTGCCAGCAGGCGGACAGGGGCCGGGGAGCTGTTTTTT.

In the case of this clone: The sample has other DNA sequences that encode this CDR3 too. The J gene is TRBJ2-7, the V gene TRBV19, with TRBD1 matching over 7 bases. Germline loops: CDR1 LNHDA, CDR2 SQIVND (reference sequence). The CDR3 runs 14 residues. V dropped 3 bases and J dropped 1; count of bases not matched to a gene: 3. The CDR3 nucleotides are TGTGCCAGTAGTATCGGGGACAGTTCCTACGAGCAGTACTTC. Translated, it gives CASSIGDSSYEQYF.

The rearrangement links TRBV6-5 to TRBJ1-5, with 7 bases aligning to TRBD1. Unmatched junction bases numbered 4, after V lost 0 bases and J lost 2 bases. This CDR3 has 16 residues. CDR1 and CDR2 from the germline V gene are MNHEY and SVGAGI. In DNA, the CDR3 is TGTGCCAGCAGTTACTCAGGGGGCTCGGGCAATCAGCCCCAGCATTTT. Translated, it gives CASSYSGGSGNQPQHF.

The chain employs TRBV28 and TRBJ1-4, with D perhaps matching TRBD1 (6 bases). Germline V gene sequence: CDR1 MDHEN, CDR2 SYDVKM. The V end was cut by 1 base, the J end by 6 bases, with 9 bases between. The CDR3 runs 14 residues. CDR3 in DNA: TGTGCCAGCAGTTTATATCAGGGGTATGAAAAACTGTTTTTT. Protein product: CASSLYQGYEKLFF. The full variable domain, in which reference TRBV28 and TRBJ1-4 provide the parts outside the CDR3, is DVKVTQSSRYLVKRTGEKVFLECVQDMDHENMFWYRQDPGLGLRLIYFSYDVKMKEKGDIPEGYSVSREKKERFSLILESASTNQTSMYLCASSLYQGYEKLFFGSGTQLSVL.

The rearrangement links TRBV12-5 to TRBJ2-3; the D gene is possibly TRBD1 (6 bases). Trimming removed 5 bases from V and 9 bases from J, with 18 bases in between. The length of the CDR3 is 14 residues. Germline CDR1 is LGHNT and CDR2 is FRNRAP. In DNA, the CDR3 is TGTGCTAGTGGTCCCCAGGGGCAGCGAAGAACGCAGTATTTT. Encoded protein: CASGPQGQRRTQYF.

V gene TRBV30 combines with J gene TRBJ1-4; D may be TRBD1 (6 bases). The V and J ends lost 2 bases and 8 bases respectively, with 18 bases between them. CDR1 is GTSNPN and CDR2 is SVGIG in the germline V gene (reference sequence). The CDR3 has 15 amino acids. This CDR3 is CAWSQTPQGGEKLFF. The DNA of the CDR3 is TGTGCCTGGAGTCAAACCCCACAGGGTGGCGAAAAACTGTTTTTT.

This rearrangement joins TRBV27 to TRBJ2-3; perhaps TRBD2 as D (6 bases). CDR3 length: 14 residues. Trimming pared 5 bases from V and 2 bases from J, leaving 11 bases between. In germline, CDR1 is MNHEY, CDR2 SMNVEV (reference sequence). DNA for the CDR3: TGTGCCAGCAGTCGCCGGGACTTCACAGATACGCAGTATTTT. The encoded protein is CASSRRDFTDTQYF.

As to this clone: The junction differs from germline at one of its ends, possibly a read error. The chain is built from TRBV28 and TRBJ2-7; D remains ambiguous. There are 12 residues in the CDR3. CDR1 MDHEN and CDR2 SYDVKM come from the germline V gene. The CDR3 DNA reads TGCCTAGTAGAGGCGAGCTCCTACGAGCAGTACTTC. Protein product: CLVEASSYEQYF.